This is a list of T cell receptor beta chains from one sample in a study of T cell therapy after organ transplantation. No antigen is known for these receptors. Repertoires were generated with immunoSEQ multiplex PCR, while TCRdb's copy carries only in-frame clones and drops some. The table lists about 50,000 clones, around 93% of them singletons. Sequencing was performed on CD8+ T cells from blood, taken before autologous CMV-specific T cell therapy. The receptors derive from a human patient who had received a solid organ transplant and had CMV disease. CDR3s include the opening cysteine and the closing phenylalanine or tryptophan. Each record gives: J gene, V gene, CDR3 protein.

J: TRBJ2-7
V: TRBV4-2
CDR3: CASTTVSTGEGYEQYF

J: TRBJ1-5
V: TRBV30
CDR3: CACPPAFCSPQHF

J: TRBJ2-7
V: TRBV11-2
CDR3: CASSPYGYEQYF

J: TRBJ2-7
V: TRBV7-9
CDR3: CASSTTGSGTSAEQYF

J: TRBJ2-7
V: TRBV2
CDR3: CASSEINGDEQYF

J: TRBJ2-5
V: TRBV6-5
CDR3: CASISTGLLGETQYF

J: TRBJ1-2
V: TRBV9
CDR3: CASSVGRDRGRYGYTF

J: TRBJ2-2
V: TRBV4-2
CDR3: CASSQIGGGANTGELFF

J: TRBJ1-5
V: TRBV15
CDR3: CATSISGVSNQPQHF

J: TRBJ2-7
V: TRBV27
CDR3: CASSLSPGAGASYEQYF

J: TRBJ2-3
V: TRBV27
CDR3: CASSLSGDTQYF

J: TRBJ2-2
V: TRBV20-1
CDR3: CSAKTIGELFF

J: TRBJ1-6
V: TRBV9
CDR3: CASSEGIYNSPLHF

J: TRBJ2-5
V: TRBV6-5
CDR3: CASSYLAAYQETQYF

J: TRBJ1-5
V: TRBV19
CDR3: CASSIVHPDPVSNQPQHF

J: TRBJ1-1
V: TRBV27
CDR3: CASSQRQGALSEAFF

J: TRBJ2-3
V: TRBV2
CDR3: CASRLLAGVRTDTQYF

J: TRBJ1-2
V: TRBV15
CDR3: CATSSYISTGRNDGYTF

J: TRBJ1-6
V: TRBV4-3
CDR3: CASSQDTQTWDYNSPLHF

J: TRBJ2-1
V: TRBV6-1
CDR3: CASSGLALPSSYNEQFF

J: TRBJ1-2
V: TRBV7-9
CDR3: CASSPLSVEGSNGYTF

J: TRBJ1-2
V: TRBV19
CDR3: CASSTQGQGYYGYTF

J: TRBJ2-5
V: TRBV4-1
CDR3: CASSQVREETQYF

J: TRBJ1-1
V: TRBV4-1
CDR3: CASSQATGDWLGTEAFF

J: TRBJ1-1
V: TRBV12-5
CDR3: CASGLVRVAFF

J: TRBJ1-5
V: TRBV7-9
CDR3: CASSSSKSNQPQHF

J: TRBJ1-5
V: TRBV12-5
CDR3: CASGLVLGNRESNQPQHF

J: TRBJ1-5
V: TRBV4-3
CDR3: CASSQDREGNQPQHF

J: TRBJ2-7
V: TRBV11-2
CDR3: CASSPGLAGGEQYF

J: TRBJ2-1
V: TRBV13
CDR3: CASSLMNRSPEQFF

J: TRBJ1-2
V: TRBV19
CDR3: CASSSPGQAYGYTF

J: TRBJ2-5
V: TRBV2
CDR3: CATLRGADNQETQYF

J: TRBJ2-1
V: TRBV7-8
CDR3: CASSLAGGLNEQFF

J: TRBJ1-2
V: TRBV9
CDR3: CASSVDGGADYYGYTF

J: TRBJ2-1
V: TRBV19
CDR3: CASRAGGSYNEQFF

J: TRBJ2-7
V: TRBV19
CDR3: CASSIKLEREQYF

J: TRBJ2-3
V: TRBV18
CDR3: CASSPTPGQDTDTQYF

J: TRBJ2-3
V: TRBV5-1
CDR3: CASSSLAVTSTDTQYF

J: TRBJ2-2
V: TRBV6-1
CDR3: CASIRGSGELFF

J: TRBJ2-7
V: TRBV4-1
CDR3: CASSQEGVAGGSYEQYF

J: TRBJ1-6
V: TRBV7-9
CDR3: CASSPPQRSSYNSPLHF

J: TRBJ2-7
V: TRBV10-2
CDR3: CASGTGPNYYEQYF

J: TRBJ2-2
V: TRBV5-6
CDR3: CASSLWRHTNTGELFF

J: TRBJ2-7
V: TRBV9
CDR3: CASSVGDRAYEQYF

J: TRBJ2-1
V: TRBV30
CDR3: CAWTTRSYNEQFF

J: TRBJ2-3
V: TRBV7-9
CDR3: CASSSRTSGKDTQYF

J: TRBJ1-3
V: TRBV10-3
CDR3: CAISVPNSGNTIYF

J: TRBJ2-3
V: TRBV19
CDR3: CASSILAGEATDTQYF

J: TRBJ1-1
V: TRBV6-5
CDR3: CASSSTGNTEAFF

J: TRBJ2-2
V: TRBV30
CDR3: CAWSSGTGELFF

J: TRBJ1-2
V: TRBV30
CDR3: CAWSHGTGNGYTF

J: TRBJ2-2
V: TRBV5-4
CDR3: CASSLVESGELFF

J: TRBJ1-2
V: TRBV13
CDR3: CASSEASGRLPTGYTF

J: TRBJ1-2
V: TRBV19
CDR3: CASTGQGVDGYTF

J: TRBJ2-3
V: TRBV10-1
CDR3: CASSDGLAGYTDTQYF

J: TRBJ1-3
V: TRBV4-1
CDR3: CASSQAVRSGNTIYF

J: TRBJ2-1
V: TRBV7-9
CDR3: CASSLGQGRYNEQFF

J: TRBJ2-1
V: TRBV11-2
CDR3: CASSLDTTREGINEQFF